The source of this T cell receptor (beta chain) is a study of neurological immune-mediated disorders. Germline loops: CDR1 MNHEY, CDR2 SMNVEV (reference sequence). The CDR3 sequence is 18 residues long. Trimming took 4 bases from V and 2 from J, leaving 24 bases between them. In its sample, this clonotype was seen many times. The antigen is not known. cDNA was made by 5'RACE with 10-nucleotide random UMIs. Over 160 million TCR-beta sequences from 15-18 subjects were obtained in each sequencing run. TCRdb re-analysed the 5' RACE reads in MiXCR, keeping a single row per CDR3 protein. Among tens of thousands of distinct CDR3 sequences listed, about 11% were seen once. Points from the study as a whole: The greatest TCR clonal expansion occurred in HTLV-1-associated myelopathy and the least in multiple sclerosis, which fell below healthy controls.

Documented time point: longitudinal time-point 1 (baseline). The unsorted libraries were produced from 2 million PBMCs held at -80 C. The chain is built from TRBV27 and TRBJ2-7; D is possibly TRBD2 (7 bases). The sample was PBMCs. This receptor was identified in a male donor with HTLV-1-associated myelopathy (HAM/TSP). The CDR3 DNA is TGTGCCAGCAGTTGGGCGCGAGTTAAGGGGGGGCGAACCTACGAGCAGTACTTC. Translated: CASSWARVKGGRTYEQYF.